A selection of T cell receptor beta chains follows, all from one sample in a study of T cells in localized non-small cell lung cancer. Assay: immunoSEQ multiplex PCR; the TCRdb copy retains only in-frame clones and omits some. The sample lists about 83,000 clones, 80% seen once, with 8% to 10% in the top ten. The sample here was peripheral blood, taken before any cancer treatment. These receptors all come from a female donor aged 60 or older with stage I lung adenocarcinoma. The CDR3 runs from the conserved cysteine through the conserved F or W. The D gene is left open where the match is weak. Some rows have no size entry. The others give once, few or many, or a class for an expanded clone.

J: TRBJ2-7
V: TRBV9
D: NA
size: NA
CDR3: CASSVRNGYEQYF
DNA: TGTGCCAGCAGCGTACGTAACGGTTACGAGCAGTACTTC

J: TRBJ1-2
V: TRBV5-6
D: TRBD1
size: NA
CDR3: CASSLQGPMDGYTF
DNA: TGTGCCAGCAGCTTACAGGGGCCTATGGATGGCTACACCTTC

J: TRBJ1-2
V: TRBV5-1
D: NA
size: NA
CDR3: CASSLMRVQFHGYTF
DNA: TGCGCCAGCAGCTTAATGAGGGTTCAATTCCATGGCTACACCTTC

J: TRBJ2-5
V: TRBV5-4
D: TRBD2
size: NA
CDR3: CAAGGVGEETQYF
DNA: TGTGCCGCCGGGGGGGTTGGTGAAGAGACCCAGTACTTC

J: TRBJ1-2
V: TRBV19
D: NA
size: NA
CDR3: CASNLGWGDLYGYTF
DNA: TGTGCCAGTAATTTGGGATGGGGGGACCTCTATGGCTACACCTTC

J: TRBJ2-3
V: TRBV5-1
D: NA
size: NA
CDR3: CASSLSQGDTDTQYF
DNA: TGCGCCAGCAGCTTATCACAGGGAGACACAGATACGCAGTATTTT

J: TRBJ2-1
V: TRBV4-2
D: TRBD2
size: NA
CDR3: CASSADHGTTRFF
DNA: TGTGCCAGCAGCGCCGACCACGGGACTACAAGGTTCTTC

J: TRBJ1-3
V: TRBV19
D: NA
size: NA
CDR3: CASRRTNSGNTIYF
DNA: TGTGCCAGTAGGCGCACCAACTCTGGAAACACCATATATTTT

J: TRBJ1-5
V: TRBV18
D: NA
size: NA
CDR3: CASSPSGNQPQHF
DNA: TGTGCCAGCTCACCATCAGGCAATCAGCCCCAGCATTTT

J: TRBJ1-2
V: TRBV6-1
D: TRBD1
size: few
CDR3: CASSSTGLGYTF
DNA: TGTGCCAGCAGCTCGACAGGGCTTGGCTACACCTTC

J: TRBJ1-1
V: TRBV4-2
D: TRBD1
size: NA
CDR3: CASSLGRGEGEAFF
DNA: TGTGCCAGCAGCCTGGGCAGGGGGGAAGGTGAAGCTTTCTTT

J: TRBJ2-3
V: TRBV7-9
D: NA
size: NA
CDR3: CASSFLFRENTQYF
DNA: TGTGCCAGCAGCTTTTTATTTCGGGAAAATACGCAGTATTTT

J: TRBJ2-7
V: TRBV7-9
D: NA
size: NA
CDR3: CASSSTHYEQYF
DNA: TGTGCCAGCAGCTCCACTCACTACGAGCAGTACTTC

J: TRBJ2-5
V: TRBV7-3
D: TRBD1
size: NA
CDR3: CASSLTGTGGGETQYF
DNA: TGTGCCAGCAGCTTAACGGGGACAGGGGGCGGAGAGACCCAGTACTTC

J: TRBJ1-3
V: TRBV19
D: NA
size: once
CDR3: CASSMGAGASGNTIYF
DNA: TGTGCCAGTAGTATGGGGGCCGGGGCCTCTGGAAACACCATATATTTT

J: TRBJ2-3
V: TRBV19
D: NA
size: NA
CDR3: CASKEGASGTDTQYF
DNA: TGTGCCAGTAAGGAGGGGGCTAGCGGCACAGATACGCAGTATTTT

J: TRBJ1-2
V: TRBV6-1
D: NA
size: NA
CDR3: CASSPDRINYGYTF
DNA: TGTGCCAGCTCCCCGGACAGAATTAACTATGGCTACACCTTC

J: TRBJ1-1
V: TRBV4-3
D: NA
size: NA
CDR3: CASSQEQGSSGAFF
DNA: TGCGCCAGCAGCCAAGAACAGGGTTCTTCGGGGGCTTTCTTT

J: TRBJ1-5
V: TRBV4-2
D: TRBD1
size: NA
CDR3: CASSQGTGGDQPQHF
DNA: TGTGCCAGCAGCCAGGGGACAGGGGGCGACCAGCCCCAGCATTTT

J: TRBJ2-4
V: TRBV5-4
D: TRBD1
size: NA
CDR3: CASSLFDRGNIQYF
DNA: TGTGCCAGCAGCTTGTTTGACAGGGGAAACATTCAGTACTTC

J: TRBJ2-5
V: TRBV5-1
D: NA
size: NA
CDR3: CASSLVPFQETQYF
DNA: TGCGCCAGCAGCTTGGTCCCCTTCCAAGAGACCCAGTACTTC

J: TRBJ1-2
V: TRBV4-2
D: NA
size: medium-sized
CDR3: CASSQGGLSEGGYTF
DNA: TGTGCCAGCAGCCAAGGGGGACTATCGGAGGGCGGCTACACCTTC

J: TRBJ1-2
V: TRBV28
D: TRBD1
size: few
CDR3: CASTSGQGLRGYTF
DNA: TGTGCCAGCACTTCCGGACAGGGGCTTAGGGGCTACACCTTC

J: TRBJ2-2
V: TRBV2
D: TRBD2
size: NA
CDR3: CASSGGLAGVANTGELFF
DNA: TGTGCCAGCAGTGGGGGACTAGCGGGAGTAGCGAACACCGGGGAGCTGTTTTTT

J: TRBJ2-1
V: TRBV7-2
D: NA
size: NA
CDR3: CASSARDRRYNEQFF
DNA: TGTGCCAGCAGCGCCCGGGACCGGCGCTACAATGAGCAGTTCTTC

J: TRBJ1-1
V: TRBV5-1
D: TRBD1
size: NA
CDR3: CASSLVGDRPEGTEAFF
DNA: TGCGCCAGCAGCTTGGTTGGGGACAGGCCAGAAGGGACTGAAGCTTTCTTT

J: TRBJ1-1
V: TRBV30
D: NA
size: NA
CDR3: CAWRWGNTEAFF
DNA: TGTGCCTGGAGATGGGGGAACACTGAAGCTTTCTTT

J: TRBJ2-7
V: TRBV10-3
D: TRBD1
size: NA
CDR3: CASTGDNYEQYF
DNA: TGTGCCTCGACAGGGGATAACTACGAGCAGTACTTC

J: TRBJ2-3
V: TRBV9
D: TRBD2
size: NA
CDR3: CASSLAGGLTDTQYF
DNA: TGTGCCAGCAGCCTAGCGGGGGGGCTCACAGATACGCAGTATTTT

J: TRBJ2-7
V: TRBV19
D: NA
size: few
CDR3: CASSMGGGAFEQYF
DNA: TGTGCCAGTAGTATGGGGGGCGGCGCGTTCGAGCAGTACTTC

J: TRBJ2-1
V: TRBV30
D: TRBD2
size: NA
CDR3: CACRRTGGLHNEQFF
DNA: TGTGCCTGCCGCCGTACGGGGGGGCTCCACAATGAGCAGTTCTTC

J: TRBJ2-1
V: TRBV7-9
D: NA
size: NA
CDR3: CASSLETAWTAEQFF
DNA: TGTGCCAGCAGCTTAGAAACTGCCTGGACGGCAGAGCAGTTCTTC

J: TRBJ2-5
V: TRBV30
D: NA
size: NA
CDR3: CAWRGGVETQYF
DNA: TGTGCCTGGAGAGGTGGGGTAGAGACCCAGTACTTC

J: TRBJ1-1
V: TRBV28
D: TRBD1
size: NA
CDR3: CASSPKLPRQGQHTEAFF
DNA: TGTGCCAGCAGTCCAAAACTACCGAGACAGGGACAGCACACTGAAGCTTTCTTT

J: TRBJ2-2
V: TRBV30
D: NA
size: once
CDR3: CAWSVPGELFF
DNA: TGTGCCTGGAGTGTACCCGGGGAGCTGTTTTTT

J: TRBJ1-1
V: TRBV7-2
D: NA
size: NA
CDR3: CASSSPGRLNTEAFF
DNA: TGTGCCAGCAGCTCGCCGGGACGGTTGAACACTGAAGCTTTCTTT

J: TRBJ1-2
V: TRBV7-2
D: NA
size: once
CDR3: CASSLVGISYGYTF
DNA: TGTGCCAGCAGCTTGGTGGGGATTAGCTATGGCTACACCTTC

J: TRBJ2-1
V: TRBV5-4
D: TRBD2
size: NA
CDR3: CASSLKSGRASVYNEQFF
DNA: TGTGCCAGCAGCTTGAAAAGCGGGAGGGCCTCGGTTTACAATGAGCAGTTCTTC

J: TRBJ1-6
V: TRBV7-2
D: NA
size: NA
CDR3: CASSLAQRGNSPLHF
DNA: TGTGCCAGCAGCTTAGCGCAAAGGGGTAATTCACCCCTCCACTTT

J: TRBJ2-3
V: TRBV30
D: NA
size: NA
CDR3: CAWSIGSGTDTQYF
DNA: TGTGCCTGGAGTATAGGGTCAGGAACAGATACGCAGTATTTT

J: TRBJ2-6
V: TRBV7-2
D: NA
size: NA
CDR3: CASSLESGTGANVLTF
DNA: TGTGCCAGCAGCTTAGAGTCAGGGACTGGGGCCAACGTCCTGACTTTC

J: TRBJ1-1
V: TRBV14
D: NA
size: NA
CDR3: CASSTGQLNTEAFF
DNA: TGTGCCAGCAGCACCGGACAGTTGAACACTGAAGCTTTCTTT

J: TRBJ1-2
V: TRBV7-2
D: NA
size: NA
CDR3: CASSHSADYGYTF
DNA: TGTGCCAGCAGCCACAGTGCGGACTATGGCTACACCTTC

J: TRBJ1-2
V: TRBV7-2
D: NA
size: NA
CDR3: CASTGQRGHGYTF
DNA: TGTGCCAGCACCGGGCAAAGGGGCCATGGCTACACCTTC

J: TRBJ1-1
V: TRBV10-2
D: NA
size: few
CDR3: CASSDYQGNTEAFF
DNA: TGCGCCAGCAGTGACTATCAGGGGAACACTGAAGCTTTCTTT

J: TRBJ2-3
V: TRBV11-2
D: NA
size: NA
CDR3: CASSIQGRADTQYF
DNA: TGTGCCAGCAGCATACAGGGTCGGGCAGATACGCAGTATTTT

J: TRBJ1-1
V: TRBV28
D: NA
size: NA
CDR3: CASRVRPLEAFF
DNA: TGTGCCAGCAGGGTAAGGCCGTTGGAAGCTTTCTTT